Given below is one T cell receptor beta chain in context. These data originate in a study of blood T cell repertoires in COVID-19. Study-wide context: Spain, Italy and the United States supplied samples that represented acute and convalescent COVID-19. PBMCs, B-cell-depleted T cells, or T cells were the source of the cDNA or gDNA that made up the material.

The authors' processing: The authors estimated nucleated cell counts from reference gene primer amplification. The assay was immunoSEQ multiplex PCR, and TCRdb's table has in-frame clones only and misses some. V and J calls plus clone size are reproduced from that table; the DNA served to infer D and trimming. The table shows around 99,000 clones, with approximately 80% occurring only once. CDR1 is SGHRS, CDR2 YFSETQ, per germline. Germline trimming cut 3 bases from V and 3 bases from J; bases unmatched to any gene: 4. The length of the CDR3 is 14 residues. Sequenced: peripheral blood. The TCR comes from a woman older than 75 with active or convalescent COVID-19. V usage is TRBV5-1 and J usage is TRBJ2-7; 9 positions agree with TRBD1. This chain's CDR3 is CASSSRDRVYEQYF. CDR3 DNA sequence: TGCGCCAGCAGCTCCCGGGACAGGGTCTACGAGCAGTACTTC.